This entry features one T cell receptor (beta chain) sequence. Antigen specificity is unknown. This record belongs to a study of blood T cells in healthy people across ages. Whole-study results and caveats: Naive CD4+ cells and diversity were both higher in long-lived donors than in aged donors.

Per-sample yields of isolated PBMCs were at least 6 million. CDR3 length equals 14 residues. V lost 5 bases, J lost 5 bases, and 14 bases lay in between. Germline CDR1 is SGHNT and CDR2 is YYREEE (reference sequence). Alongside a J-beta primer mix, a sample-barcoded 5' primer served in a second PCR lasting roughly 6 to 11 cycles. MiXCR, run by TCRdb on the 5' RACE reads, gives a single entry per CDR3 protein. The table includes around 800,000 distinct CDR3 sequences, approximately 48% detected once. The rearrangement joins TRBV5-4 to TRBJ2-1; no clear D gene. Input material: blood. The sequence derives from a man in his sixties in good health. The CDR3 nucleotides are TGTGCCAGCAGGGAACTCTCTCCCAACAATGAGCAGTTCTTC. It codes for CASRELSPNNEQFF.